This T cell receptor (beta chain) appears in the sequencing data of a study of beta chain features in type 1 diabetes. The study reverse transcribed the entire isolated RNA, so it sequenced expressed TCRB transcripts. Data came from immunoSEQ multiplex PCR; TCRdb stores just in-frame clones and leaves some out. In the table there are about 220,000 clones, under 13% of which are singletons. V lost 4 bases to trimming and J lost 11 bases, with 12 bases between them. There are 11 residues in the CDR3. Germline V lookup: CDR1 SGHDT, CDR2 YYEEEE. The rearrangement joins TRBV5-6 to TRBJ1-1; D remains unclear. The source material was central memory CD4+ T cells from blood. The receptor was isolated from a man aged 18-30 years in good health. CDR3 in amino acids: CASSVRTLAFF. The CDR3 coding sequence is TGTGCCAGCAGCGTACGCACTTTGGCTTTCTTT.